The sequence of this T cell receptor (beta chain) was determined in a study of blood T cell repertoires in COVID-19 (dated by TCRdb to 2019 to 2021). For context, the study as a whole: The collaborator samples originated in the United States, Italy and Spain and spanned the acute and convalescent phases of COVID-19. Where available, HLA class I and class II types were taken from metadata supplied by the sample provider and were not determined by assay-based typing. The material from the prospective study consisted of cDNA or gDNA derived from T cells, B-cell-depleted T cells, or PBMCs. Deeply sampled blood TCRbeta repertoires from subjects exposed to, actively infected with, or recovered from COVID-19 were included in the dataset. The repertoires were made available in a free public database intended to serve as a resource for research on the immune response to SARS-CoV-2. The samples were drawn from two sources: the first 160 participants of the ongoing ImmuneRACE study, and 1,200 or so subjects contributed by 6 global collaborators. Nearly every sample came with metadata listing a de-identified subject ID, COVID-19 status, age in years and sex.

Results the study describes overall, beyond this receptor: Clinical and demographic metadata were provided uncurated, with the amount varying by source and participant.

TCRbeta CDR3 regions were amplified from genomic DNA using the immunoSEQ Assay, a bias-controlled multiplex PCR. In the source study's methods: Within the assay, amplification of reference gene primers was used to estimate how many nucleated cells each sample contained. To quantify the absolute abundance of each unique TCRbeta CDR3 rearrangement, sequence reads were collapsed and filtered. For each sample, productive Simpson clonality was calculated as the square root of Simpson's diversity index over productive rearrangements. TCRdb carries this immuneACCESS record with in-frame sequences only. Its versions omit some clonotypes, under half of them owing to an unresolved V gene in the studies checked, with the rest unexplained. The V and J calls and the clone size are those of that table, but D and trimming were determined from the DNA. For this sample there are roughly 68,000 clones; 84% appear just once. Around 9.5% of the sample lies in the top ten.

With regard to this clone: Its binding antigen is unknown. Base qualities are not provided; no much larger clone lies one nucleotide away.

According to the germline V gene, CDR1 reads SNHLY and CDR2 reads FYNNEI. The CDR3 covers 17 residues, taking in both the cysteine and the phenylalanine. Just the 51-base CDR3 DNA is kept, in frame starting at base 1. V is cut back by 4 bases and J by 4 bases, with 9 bases in the junction unmatched. Each collaborating institution followed its own protocols to collect whole blood in K2EDTA tubes. For TCRbeta analysis, collaborators shipped samples in one of three forms: frozen whole blood, isolated PBMCs, or DNA extracted from either of those sample types. This clonotype originated in a middle-aged man with active COVID-19. The chain was built from TRBV2 and TRBJ2-1; the junction holds 11 bases that match TRBD2. Sequencing used peripheral blood. The CDR3 reads CASSASPSGGSYNEQFF. The DNA sequence is given as TGTGCCAGCAGTGCATCCCCTAGCGGGGGGTCATACAATGAGCAGTTCTTC.